These T cell receptor beta chains were read from a single sample in a study of T cell responses to AZD1222 COVID-19 vaccine. TCRdb's copy holds only in-frame clones and misses some; the assay was immunoSEQ multiplex PCR. The sample carries approximately 140,000 clones, roughly 92% recorded once. The specimen comprised peripheral blood, sampled on day 0 of AZD1222 vaccination. The receptors were sampled from an adult in good health. Both conserved end residues are part of each CDR3. A D gene is named only where the DNA matches it firmly. Clone size is stated in some rows and not others, as once, few, many or a class when expanded.

TRBJ2-5	.	.	TRBV15	TGTGCCACCAGCAGAGATCTGGGTGGAAAGGGGACCCAGTACTTC	CATSRDLGGKGTQYF
TRBJ1-4	.	.	TRBV5-1	TGCGCCAGCAGCTTCCAGGGAGAGGAAAAACTGTTTTTT	CASSFQGEEKLFF
TRBJ1-4	.	.	TRBV7-9	TGTGCCAGCAGCTTAGACCAAAGAAGCGGGCCCACTAATGAAAAACTGTTTTTT	CASSLDQRSGPTNEKLFF
TRBJ1-1	.	TRBD1	TRBV12-3/TRBV12-4	TGTGCCAGCAGTACGAGACAGGGGGCTGAAGCTTTCTTT	CASSTRQGAEAFF
TRBJ2-1	.	TRBD2	TRBV27	TGTGCCAGCAGTTTAAAACTAGCGGGAGTGCAGTTCTTC	CASSLKLAGVQFF
TRBJ2-2	.	.	TRBV5-1	TGCGCCAGCAGCTTGTATAGGACAGCGAACACCGGGGAGCTGTTTTTT	CASSLYRTANTGELFF
TRBJ1-4	.	.	TRBV27	TGTGCCAGCAGTTTTGGCACGAGTGAAAAACTGTTTTTT	CASSFGTSEKLFF
TRBJ1-4	.	TRBD1	TRBV6-2/TRBV6-3	TGTGCCAGCAGTCTGACAGGGACAACTAATGAAAAACTGTTTTTT	CASSLTGTTNEKLFF
TRBJ1-4	.	TRBD1	TRBV7-2	TGTGCCAGCAGCCTCACCTCCGGGACAGTTAATGAAAAACTGTTTTTT	CASSLTSGTVNEKLFF
TRBJ2-1	.	.	TRBV28	TGTGCCAGCAGTTCCTACCCCGGACAGCCAGCAGAGCAGTTCTTC	CASSSYPGQPAEQFF
TRBJ1-2	.	TRBD1	TRBV3-1/TRBV3-2	TGTGCCAGCAGCAGAGGGGACAGGGCTGGCTACACCTTC	CASSRGDRAGYTF
TRBJ2-4	.	.	TRBV11-2	TGTGCCAGCAGTTCTACGGTCAAAAACATTCAGTACTTC	CASSSTVKNIQYF
TRBJ2-5	.	TRBD2	TRBV29-1	TGCAGCGTTGTTTCTGCGGGAGCTGAGACCCAGTACTTC	CSVVSAGAETQYF
TRBJ1-4	.	.	TRBV5-5	TGTGCCAGCAGCTTGGGAGGTTGGGGTGAAAAACTGTTTTTT	CASSLGGWGEKLFF
TRBJ2-3	.	.	TRBV19	TGTGCCAGTACCCCCCCCGGGACCGCGGCCAGCACAGATACGCAGTATTTT	CASTPPGTAASTDTQYF
TRBJ1-4	.	.	TRBV6-5	TGTGCCAGCAGTCTGAACAGGGCGTCTAATGAAAAACTGTTTTTT	CASSLNRASNEKLFF
TRBJ1-5	once	.	TRBV19	TGTGCCAGTAGTACCGGACGGAGCAATCAGCCCCAGCATTTT	CASSTGRSNQPQHF
TRBJ2-2	.	.	TRBV6-2/TRBV6-3	TGTGCCAGCAGTTCACAGCTCACCGGGGAGCTGTTTTTT	CASSSQLTGELFF
TRBJ1-4	.	.	TRBV14	TGTGCCAGCAGCCAAGTGGCGTACAGCCGAAATGAAAAACTGTTTTTT	CASSQVAYSRNEKLFF
TRBJ2-5	.	.	TRBV7-2	TGTGCCAGCAGCTTAGGTATTGGCAGACTGTTGGGGGAGACCCAGTACTTC	CASSLGIGRLLGETQYF
TRBJ2-1	.	.	TRBV9	TGTGCCAGCAGCGTTCAGACCCACATAGGAAGTAATGAGCAGTTCTTC	CASSVQTHIGSNEQFF
TRBJ2-1	.	.	TRBV29-1	TGCAGCGTTCGGGGACTGAAAAGCTCCTACAATGAGCAGTTCTTC	CSVRGLKSSYNEQFF
TRBJ1-1	.	.	TRBV4-1	TGCGCCAGCAGCCAAGGGGAGGGGTGGGAAGCTTTCTTT	CASSQGEGWEAFF
TRBJ2-2	.	.	TRBV4-1	TGCGCCAGCAGCCAAGATCAGGGCGGGACCGGGGAGCTGTTTTTT	CASSQDQGGTGELFF
TRBJ1-6	.	.	TRBV4-1	TGCGCCAGCAGCCAAGAGGGGTTGTCACCCCTCCACTTT	CASSQEGLSPLHF
TRBJ2-5	.	.	TRBV15	TGTGCCACCAGCGGGGAAGATAAGGGGTGGGAGACCCAGTACTTC	CATSGEDKGWETQYF
TRBJ2-1	.	.	TRBV29-1	TGCAGCGTTTGGGGGGGCTCAGGCAATGAGCAGTTCTTC	CSVWGGSGNEQFF
TRBJ2-3	.	TRBD2	TRBV15	TGTGCCACCAGCAGAGTGGCTAGCGGGAGTTATACGCAGTATTTT	CATSRVASGSYTQYF
TRBJ2-1	.	.	TRBV10-2	TGCGCCAGCATGCCCGGGACAAGCCAGGGGAATGAGCAGTTCTTC	CASMPGTSQGNEQFF
TRBJ2-4	.	.	TRBV6-4	TGTGCCAGCAGTGACTCGGGCGGATTAGCCAAAAACATTCAGTACTTC	CASSDSGGLAKNIQYF
TRBJ1-1	.	.	TRBV18	TGTGCCAGCTCACCAGGGGAGGAGGACGCAGCTTTCTTT	CASSPGEEDAAFF
TRBJ2-3	.	.	TRBV2	TGTGCCAGCAGTGAAGCGGGAGGCCCCACAGATACGCAGTATTTT	CASSEAGGPTDTQYF
TRBJ2-3	.	TRBD1	TRBV4-1	TGCGCCAGCAGCCAACAAACAGGGGGGATCACAGATACGCAGTATTTT	CASSQQTGGITDTQYF
TRBJ2-1	.	.	TRBV3-1/TRBV3-2	TGTGCCAGCAGCCCGGGCCTCATCCATGAGCAGTTCTTC	CASSPGLIHEQFF
TRBJ1-5	.	TRBD1	TRBV19	TGTGCCAGTAGTATTGGACAGGGGTACAATCAGCCCCAGCATTTT	CASSIGQGYNQPQHF
TRBJ2-3	.	.	TRBV19	TGTGCCAGTAGTATAGTGGCAAACACAGATACGCAGTATTTT	CASSIVANTDTQYF
TRBJ1-5	once	TRBD1	TRBV28	TGTGCCAGCAGTTTTGGGACAGGGCTGCAGCCCCAGCATTTT	CASSFGTGLQPQHF
TRBJ2-3	.	.	TRBV7-6	TGTGCCAGCAGCTTAGCGTGGGGAGGCACAGATACGCAGTATTTT	CASSLAWGGTDTQYF
TRBJ1-1	.	TRBD1	TRBV5-1	TGCGCCAGCAGCTTGAGAATGACAGGGTTGGACACTGAAGCTTTCTTT	CASSLRMTGLDTEAFF
TRBJ1-2	once	.	TRBV5-1	TGCGCCAGCAGTTCCCTAGGGGGGGATGGCTACACCTTC	CASSSLGGDGYTF
TRBJ2-1	.	.	TRBV11-2	TGTGCCAGCAGCTTATCGGGAGCCTACAATGAGCAGTTCTTC	CASSLSGAYNEQFF
TRBJ1-1	.	.	TRBV16	TGTGCCAGCAGCCCCTGGGAGGGTGGGACTGAAGCTTTCTTT	CASSPWEGGTEAFF
TRBJ1-6	once	.	TRBV28	TGTGCCAGCAGTTTAGCAGGGAGCTCCTATAATTCACCCCTCCACTTT	CASSLAGSSYNSPLHF
TRBJ1-2	.	TRBD1	TRBV9	TGTGCCAGCAGCGAGACAGGGGGCGCAGACTATGGCTACACCTTC	CASSETGGADYGYTF
TRBJ2-3	.	.	TRBV9	TGTGCCAGCAGCGCAAGCTCGGGGGATATTATAGGCGATACGCAGTATTTT	CASSASSGDIIGDTQYF
TRBJ1-2	.	TRBD1	TRBV12-3/TRBV12-4	TGTGCCAGCAGTTTAGCGTCGGGACAGGGAGGCACCTTC	CASSLASGQGGTF
TRBJ2-1	.	TRBD2	TRBV5-1	TGCGCCAGCAGCCCCCCCCCGATGACTAGCGGGGGAAGCTACAATGAGCAGTTCTTC	CASSPPPMTSGGSYNEQFF
TRBJ1-5	.	.	TRBV6-5	TGTGCCAGCAGCCCGAGGACGGGCCTCTCGGGGCCCCAGCATTTT	CASSPRTGLSGPQHF
TRBJ1-6	once	.	TRBV28	TGTGCCAGCAGTTTCGCAGGGACCCCCTATGGTAATTCACCCCTCCACTTT	CASSFAGTPYGNSPLHF
TRBJ1-4	.	.	TRBV9	TGTGCCAGCAGCGTCGACAAGGGGCTTAATGAAAAACTGTTTTTT	CASSVDKGLNEKLFF
TRBJ2-5	.	.	TRBV7-9	TGTGCCAGCAGCCCCGACGGGGGCCAAGAGACCCAGTACTTC	CASSPDGGQETQYF
TRBJ2-2	few	.	TRBV4-2	TGTGCCAGCAGCCCGGACCACGGAGGGGCTTCGAACACCGGGGAGCTGTTTTTT	CASSPDHGGASNTGELFF
TRBJ1-2	.	TRBD1	TRBV10-1	TGCGCCAGCAGTGAGTCCAGACAGGGAATTTCTAACTATGGCTACACCTTC	CASSESRQGISNYGYTF